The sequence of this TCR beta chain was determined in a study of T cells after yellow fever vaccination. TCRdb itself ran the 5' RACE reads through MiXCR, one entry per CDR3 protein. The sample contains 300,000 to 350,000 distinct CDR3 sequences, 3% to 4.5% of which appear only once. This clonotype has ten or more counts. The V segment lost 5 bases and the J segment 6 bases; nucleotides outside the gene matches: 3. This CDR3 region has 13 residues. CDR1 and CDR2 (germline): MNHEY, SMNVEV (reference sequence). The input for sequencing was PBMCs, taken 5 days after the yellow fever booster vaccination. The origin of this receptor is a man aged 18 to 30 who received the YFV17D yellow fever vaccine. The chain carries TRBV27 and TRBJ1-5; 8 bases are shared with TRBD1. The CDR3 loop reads CASSGTGGQPQHF. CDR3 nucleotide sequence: TGTGCCAGCAGTGGAACAGGGGGTCAGCCCCAGCATTTT.